This T cell receptor (beta chain) was captured in a study of blood T cell repertoires in COVID-19 (dated by TCRdb to 2018 to 2021). Context from the whole study: Samples from collaborators originated in the United States, Italy and Spain and spanned both the acute and convalescent phases of COVID-19. Samples were obtained from the ongoing ImmuneRACE study (first 160 participants) and from 1,254 subjects provided by 6 global collaborators. Nearly every sample came with metadata listing a de-identified subject ID, COVID-19 status, age in years and sex. The material from the prospective study consisted of cDNA or gDNA derived from T cells, B-cell-depleted T cells, or PBMCs. The repertoires were released in a freely available public database intended as a resource for research on the immune response to SARS-CoV-2. HLA class I and class II types, where available, came from metadata supplied by the sample provider rather than from assay-based typing. Deeply sampled blood TCRbeta repertoires from subjects exposed to, actively infected with, or recovered from COVID-19 were included in the dataset. Study-level results and caveats: The amount of clinical and demographic metadata varied by source and participant and was provided uncurated.

The immunoSEQ Assay, a bias-controlled multiplex PCR, was used to amplify TCRbeta CDR3 regions from genomic DNA. As for the authors' bioinformatics: The number of nucleated cells in each sample was estimated from the amplification of reference gene primers within the assay. To quantify the absolute abundance of each unique TCRbeta CDR3 rearrangement, sequence reads were collapsed and filtered. For each sample, productive Simpson clonality was calculated by taking the square root of Simpson's diversity index across productive rearrangements. Held by TCRdb, this immuneACCESS table contains in-frame sequences only and omits some clones. Under half of the omission traces to an unresolved V gene where checked; the cause of the rest is unknown. From that table come the V and J calls and clone size; the DNA was used to work out D and trimming. This sample holds some 210,000 clones; about four fifths were observed only once. Approximately 5% of the sample comes from the top ten.

Each collaborating institution followed its own protocols to collect whole blood in K2EDTA tubes. For TCRbeta analysis, collaborator samples were shipped as frozen whole blood, as isolated PBMCs, or as DNA extracted from either sample type. As for this clone: Its antigen specificity is not known. One base away there is no much larger clone; base qualities are not given.

The CDR3 spans 16 residues, from the cysteine through the phenylalanine. Just the 48-base CDR3 DNA is kept, in frame starting at base 1. The germline V gene provides CDR1 SGHRS and CDR2 YFSETQ. For this chain, trimming is 1 base at the V end and 3 bases at the J end, and the number of junction bases without a gene match is 7. The rearranged chain carries TRBV5-1 and TRBJ2-3; 8 junctional bases match TRBD2. The sequenced material came from peripheral blood. This receptor was taken from a woman in her sixties or seventies with active or convalescent COVID-19. The CDR3 here reads CASSLSGSVGTDTQYF. The DNA sequence is TGCGCCAGCAGCTTGAGCGGGAGCGTAGGAACAGATACGCAGTATTTT.